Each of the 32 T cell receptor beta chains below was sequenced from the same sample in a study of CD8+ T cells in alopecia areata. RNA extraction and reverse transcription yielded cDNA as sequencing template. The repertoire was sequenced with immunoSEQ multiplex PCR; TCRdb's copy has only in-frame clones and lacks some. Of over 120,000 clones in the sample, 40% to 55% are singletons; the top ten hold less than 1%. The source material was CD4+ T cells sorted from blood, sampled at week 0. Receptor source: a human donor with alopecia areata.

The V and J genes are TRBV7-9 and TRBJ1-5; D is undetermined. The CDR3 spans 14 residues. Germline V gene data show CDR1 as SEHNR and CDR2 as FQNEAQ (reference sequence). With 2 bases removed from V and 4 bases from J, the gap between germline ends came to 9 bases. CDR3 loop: CASSLRWENQPQHF. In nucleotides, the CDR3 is TGTGCCAGCAGCTTAAGGTGGGAGAATCAGCCCCAGCATTTT.

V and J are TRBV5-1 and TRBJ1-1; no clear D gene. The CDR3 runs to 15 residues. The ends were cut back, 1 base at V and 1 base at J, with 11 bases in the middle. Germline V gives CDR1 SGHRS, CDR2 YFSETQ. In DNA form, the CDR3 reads TGCGCCAGCAGCTTGACAGTACTCTCGAACACTGAAGCTTTCTTT. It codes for CASSLTVLSNTEAFF.

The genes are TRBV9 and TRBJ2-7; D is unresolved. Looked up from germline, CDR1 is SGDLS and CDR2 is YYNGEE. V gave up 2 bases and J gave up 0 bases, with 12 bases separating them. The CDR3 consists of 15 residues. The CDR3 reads CASSVRAVSSYEQYF. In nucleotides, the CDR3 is TGTGCCAGCAGCGTCCGGGCGGTTAGCTCCTACGAGCAGTACTTC.

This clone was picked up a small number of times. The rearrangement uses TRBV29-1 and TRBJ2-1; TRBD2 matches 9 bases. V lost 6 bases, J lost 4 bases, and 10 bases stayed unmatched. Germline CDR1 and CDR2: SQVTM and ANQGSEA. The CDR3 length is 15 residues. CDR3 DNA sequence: TGCAGCGTAGAGATGGCGGGAGGGGTGTACAATGAGCAGTTCTTC. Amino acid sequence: CSVEMAGGVYNEQFF.

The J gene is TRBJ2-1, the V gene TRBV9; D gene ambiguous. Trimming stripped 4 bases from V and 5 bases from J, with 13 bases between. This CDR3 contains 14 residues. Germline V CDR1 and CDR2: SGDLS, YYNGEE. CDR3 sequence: CASSLRSGHNEQFF. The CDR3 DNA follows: TGTGCCAGCAGCCTCAGGAGTGGACACAATGAGCAGTTCTTC.

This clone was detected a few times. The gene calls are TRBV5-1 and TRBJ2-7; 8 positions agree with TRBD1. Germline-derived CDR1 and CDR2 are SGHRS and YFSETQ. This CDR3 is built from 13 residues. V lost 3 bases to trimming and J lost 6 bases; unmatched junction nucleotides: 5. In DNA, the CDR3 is TGCGCCAGCAGCTCCGGGACAGGAGGCGAGCAGTACTTC. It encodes CASSSGTGGEQYF. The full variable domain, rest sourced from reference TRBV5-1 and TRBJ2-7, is KAGVTQTPRYLIKTRGQQVTLSCSPISGHRSVSWYQQTPGQGLQFLFEYFSETQRNKGNFPGRFSGRQFSNSRSEMNVSTLELGDSALYLCASSSGTGGEQYFGPGTRLTVT.

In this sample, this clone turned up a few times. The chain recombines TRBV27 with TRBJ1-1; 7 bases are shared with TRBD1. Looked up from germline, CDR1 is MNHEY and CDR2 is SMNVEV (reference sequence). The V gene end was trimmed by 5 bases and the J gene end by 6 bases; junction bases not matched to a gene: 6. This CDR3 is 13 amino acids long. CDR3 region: CASSPTGRSEAFF. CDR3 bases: TGTGCCAGCAGTCCGACAGGGAGGTCTGAAGCTTTCTTT.

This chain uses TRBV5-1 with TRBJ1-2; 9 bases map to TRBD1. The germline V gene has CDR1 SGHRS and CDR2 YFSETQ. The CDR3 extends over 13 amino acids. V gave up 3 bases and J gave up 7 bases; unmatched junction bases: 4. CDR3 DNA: TGCGCCAGCAGCTCGGACAGGGGTTCTGGCTACACCTTC. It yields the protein CASSSDRGSGYTF.

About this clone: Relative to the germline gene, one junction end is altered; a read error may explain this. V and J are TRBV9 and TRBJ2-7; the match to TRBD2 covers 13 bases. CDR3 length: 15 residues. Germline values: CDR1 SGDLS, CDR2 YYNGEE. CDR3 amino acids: CASSVTGTSGVPKHF. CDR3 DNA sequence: TGTGCCAGCAGCGTAACGGGGACTAGCGGGGTTCCTAAGCACTTC.

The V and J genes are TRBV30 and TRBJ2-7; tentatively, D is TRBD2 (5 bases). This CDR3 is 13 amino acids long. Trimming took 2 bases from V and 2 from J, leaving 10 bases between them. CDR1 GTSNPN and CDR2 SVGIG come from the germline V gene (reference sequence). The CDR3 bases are TGTGCCTGGAGTTCTGGGAGAACCTACGAGCAGTACTTC. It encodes CAWSSGRTYEQYF.

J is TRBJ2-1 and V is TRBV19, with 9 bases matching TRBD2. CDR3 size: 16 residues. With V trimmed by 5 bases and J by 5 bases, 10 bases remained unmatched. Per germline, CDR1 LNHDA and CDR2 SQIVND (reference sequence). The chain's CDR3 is CASSALAGVFHNEQFF. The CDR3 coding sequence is TGTGCCAGTAGTGCCTTAGCGGGAGTTTTCCACAATGAGCAGTTCTTC.

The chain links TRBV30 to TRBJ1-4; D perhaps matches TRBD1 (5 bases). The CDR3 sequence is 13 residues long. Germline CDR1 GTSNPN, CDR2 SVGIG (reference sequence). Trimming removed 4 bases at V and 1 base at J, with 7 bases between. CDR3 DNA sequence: TGTGCCTGGAAGCAGGGAACTAATGAAAAACTGTTTTTT. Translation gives CAWKQGTNEKLFF. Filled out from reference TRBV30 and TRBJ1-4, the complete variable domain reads SQTIHQWPATLVQPVGSPLSLECTVEGTSNPNLYWYRQAAGRGLQLLFYSVGIGQISSEVPQNLSASRPQDRQFILSSKKLLLSDSGFYLCAWKQGTNEKLFFGSGTQLSVL.

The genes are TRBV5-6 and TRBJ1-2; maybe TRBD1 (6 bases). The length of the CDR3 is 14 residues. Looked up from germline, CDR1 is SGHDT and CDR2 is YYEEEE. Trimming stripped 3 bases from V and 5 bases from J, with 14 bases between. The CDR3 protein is CASSSYRDLYGYTF. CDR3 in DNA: TGTGCCAGCAGCTCATACAGGGATTTGTATGGCTACACCTTC.

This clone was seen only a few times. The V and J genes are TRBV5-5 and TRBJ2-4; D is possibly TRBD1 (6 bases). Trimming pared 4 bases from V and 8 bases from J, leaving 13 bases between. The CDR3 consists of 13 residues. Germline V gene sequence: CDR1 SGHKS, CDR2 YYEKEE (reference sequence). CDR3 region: CASSPQGADIQYF. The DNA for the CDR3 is TGTGCCAGCAGCCCACAGGGCGCAGACATTCAGTACTTC. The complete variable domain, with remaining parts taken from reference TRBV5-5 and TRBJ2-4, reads DAGVTQSPTHLIKTRGQQVTLRCSPISGHKSVSWYQQVLGQGPQFIFQYYEKEERGRGNFPDRFSARQFPNYSSELNVNALLLGDSALYLCASSPQGADIQYFGAGTRLSVL.

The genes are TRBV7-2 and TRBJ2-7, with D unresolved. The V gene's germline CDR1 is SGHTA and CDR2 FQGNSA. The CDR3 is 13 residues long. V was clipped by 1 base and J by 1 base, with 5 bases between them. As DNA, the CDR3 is TGTGCCAGCAGCTTAGACGGGTCCTACGAGCAGTACTTC. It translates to CASSLDGSYEQYF.

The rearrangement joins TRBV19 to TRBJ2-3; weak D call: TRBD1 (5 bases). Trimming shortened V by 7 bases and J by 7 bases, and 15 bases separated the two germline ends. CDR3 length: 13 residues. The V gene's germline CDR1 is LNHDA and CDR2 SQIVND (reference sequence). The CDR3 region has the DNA TGTGCCAGTACCCCCAGAAGGGGAAATACGCAGTATTTT. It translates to CASTPRRGNTQYF.

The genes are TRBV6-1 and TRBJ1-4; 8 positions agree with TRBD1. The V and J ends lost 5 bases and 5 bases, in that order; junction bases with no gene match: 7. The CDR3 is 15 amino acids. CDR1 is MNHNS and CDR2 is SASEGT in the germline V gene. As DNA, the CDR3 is TGTGCCAGCAGTCCACCGGGACAGGCAAATGAAAAACTGTTTTTT. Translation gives CASSPPGQANEKLFF.

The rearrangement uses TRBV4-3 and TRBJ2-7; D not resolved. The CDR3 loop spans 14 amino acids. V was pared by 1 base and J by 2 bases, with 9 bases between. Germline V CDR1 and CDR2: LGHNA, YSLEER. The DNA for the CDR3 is TGCGCCAGCAGCCAAGGAAGGGTGGCCTACGAGCAGTACTTC. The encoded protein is CASSQGRVAYEQYF.

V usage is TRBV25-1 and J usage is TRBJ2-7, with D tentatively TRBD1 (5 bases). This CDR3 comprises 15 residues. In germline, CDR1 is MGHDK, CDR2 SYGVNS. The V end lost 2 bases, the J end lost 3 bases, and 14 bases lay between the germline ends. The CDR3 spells CASSERGRQGYEQYF. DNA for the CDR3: TGTGCCAGCAGTGAAAGGGGCAGGCAGGGCTACGAGCAGTACTTC.

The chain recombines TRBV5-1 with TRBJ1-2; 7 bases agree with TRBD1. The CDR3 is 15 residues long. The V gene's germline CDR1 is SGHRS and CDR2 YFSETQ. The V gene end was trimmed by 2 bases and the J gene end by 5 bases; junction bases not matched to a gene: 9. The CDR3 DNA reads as TGCGCCAGCAGCTTAACCGGGACAGCGGCTTATGGCTACACCTTC. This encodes CASSLTGTAAYGYTF. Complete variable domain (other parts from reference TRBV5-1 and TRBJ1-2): KAGVTQTPRYLIKTRGQQVTLSCSPISGHRSVSWYQQTPGQGLQFLFEYFSETQRNKGNFPGRFSGRQFSNSRSEMNVSTLELGDSALYLCASSLTGTAAYGYTFGSGTRLTVV.

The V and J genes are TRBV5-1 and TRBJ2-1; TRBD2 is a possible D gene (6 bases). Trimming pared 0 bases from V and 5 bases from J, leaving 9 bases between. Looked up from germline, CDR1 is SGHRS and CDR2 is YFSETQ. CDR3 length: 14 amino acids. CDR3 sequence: CASSLGGNNNEQFF. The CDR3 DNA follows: TGCGCCAGCAGCTTGGGCGGGAACAACAATGAGCAGTTCTTC. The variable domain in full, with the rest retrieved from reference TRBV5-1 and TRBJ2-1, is KAGVTQTPRYLIKTRGQQVTLSCSPISGHRSVSWYQQTPGQGLQFLFEYFSETQRNKGNFPGRFSGRQFSNSRSEMNVSTLELGDSALYLCASSLGGNNNEQFFGPGTRLTVL.

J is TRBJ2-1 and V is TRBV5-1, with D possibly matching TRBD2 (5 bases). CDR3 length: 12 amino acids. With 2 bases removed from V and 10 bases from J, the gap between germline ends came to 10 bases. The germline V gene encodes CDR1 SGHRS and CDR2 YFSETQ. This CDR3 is CASSFYEGEQFF. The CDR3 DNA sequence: TGCGCCAGCAGCTTTTATGAGGGCGAGCAGTTCTTC.

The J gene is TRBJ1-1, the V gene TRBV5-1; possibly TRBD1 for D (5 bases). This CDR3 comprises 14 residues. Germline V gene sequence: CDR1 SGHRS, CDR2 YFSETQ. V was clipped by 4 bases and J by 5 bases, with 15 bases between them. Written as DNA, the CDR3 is TGCGCCAGCAGCCAAGGTGGGGGGGAAACTGAAGCTTTCTTT. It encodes CASSQGGGETEAFF.

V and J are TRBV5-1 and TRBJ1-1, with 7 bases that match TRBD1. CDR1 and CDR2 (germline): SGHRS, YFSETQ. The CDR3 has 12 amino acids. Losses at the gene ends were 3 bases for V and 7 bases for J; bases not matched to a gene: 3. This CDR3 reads CASSSDRVEAFF. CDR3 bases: TGCGCCAGCAGCTCCGACAGGGTTGAAGCTTTCTTT.

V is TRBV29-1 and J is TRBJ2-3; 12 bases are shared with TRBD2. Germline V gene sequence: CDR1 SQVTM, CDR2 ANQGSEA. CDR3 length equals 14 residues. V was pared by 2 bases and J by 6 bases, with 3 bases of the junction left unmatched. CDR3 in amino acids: CSVELAGGPDTQYF. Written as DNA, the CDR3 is TGCAGCGTTGAACTAGCGGGAGGGCCGGATACGCAGTATTTT.

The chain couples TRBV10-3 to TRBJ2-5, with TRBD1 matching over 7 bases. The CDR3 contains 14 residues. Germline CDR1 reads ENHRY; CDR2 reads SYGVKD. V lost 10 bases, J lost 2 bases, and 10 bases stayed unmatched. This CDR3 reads CATGAGGGQETQYF. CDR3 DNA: TGTGCCACCGGTGCAGGGGGTGGGCAAGAGACCCAGTACTTC.

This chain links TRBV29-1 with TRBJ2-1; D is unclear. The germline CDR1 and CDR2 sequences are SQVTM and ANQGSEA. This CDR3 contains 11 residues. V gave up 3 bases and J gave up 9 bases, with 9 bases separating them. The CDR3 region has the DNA TGCAGCGTTGACCTCGCGGTTGAGCAGTTCTTC. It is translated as CSVDLAVEQFF.

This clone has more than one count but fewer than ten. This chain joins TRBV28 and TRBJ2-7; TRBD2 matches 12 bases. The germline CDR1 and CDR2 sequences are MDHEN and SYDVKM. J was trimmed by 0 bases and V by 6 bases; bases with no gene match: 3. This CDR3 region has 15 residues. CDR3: CASSKLAGGSYEQYF. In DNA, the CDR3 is TGTGCCAGCAGCAAACTAGCGGGAGGCTCCTACGAGCAGTACTTC.

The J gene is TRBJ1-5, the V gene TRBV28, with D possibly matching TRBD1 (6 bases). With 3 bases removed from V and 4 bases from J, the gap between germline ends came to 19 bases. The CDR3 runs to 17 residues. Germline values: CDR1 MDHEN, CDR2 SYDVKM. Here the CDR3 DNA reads TGTGCCAGCAGTTTTGGGGGAGCGGACAGTCTTAATCAGCCCCAGCATTTT. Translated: CASSFGGADSLNQPQHF.

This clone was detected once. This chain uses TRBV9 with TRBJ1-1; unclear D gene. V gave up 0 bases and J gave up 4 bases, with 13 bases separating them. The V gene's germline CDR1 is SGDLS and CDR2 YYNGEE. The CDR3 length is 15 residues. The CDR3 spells CASSVVSGLSTEAFF. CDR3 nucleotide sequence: TGTGCCAGCAGCGTAGTTTCGGGGTTGAGCACTGAAGCTTTCTTT. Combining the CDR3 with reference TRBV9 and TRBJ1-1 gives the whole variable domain DSGVTQTPKHLITATGQRVTLRCSPRSGDLSVYWYQQSLDQGLQFLIQYYNGEERAKGNILERFSAQQFPDLHSELNLSSLELGDSALYFCASSVVSGLSTEAFFGQGTRLTVV.

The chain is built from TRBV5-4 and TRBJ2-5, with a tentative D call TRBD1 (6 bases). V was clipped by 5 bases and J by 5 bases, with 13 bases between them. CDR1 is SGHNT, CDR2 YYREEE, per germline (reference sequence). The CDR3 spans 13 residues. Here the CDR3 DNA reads TGTGCCAGCAGTCACAGGGTCCAGGAGACCCAGTACTTC. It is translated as CASSHRVQETQYF.

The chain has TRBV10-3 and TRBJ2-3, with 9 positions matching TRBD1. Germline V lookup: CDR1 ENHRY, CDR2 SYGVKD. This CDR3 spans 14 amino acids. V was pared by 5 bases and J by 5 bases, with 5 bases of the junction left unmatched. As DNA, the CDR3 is TGTGCCATCAGTCCAGACAGGGGGGGAGATACGCAGTATTTT. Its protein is CAISPDRGGDTQYF.